This T cell receptor (beta chain) was observed in a study of blood T cell repertoires in COVID-19. About the study: Acute and convalescent COVID-19 specimens originated in the United States, Italy and Spain. In each case, the material was cDNA or gDNA derived from T cells, B-cell-depleted T cells, or PBMCs.

This CDR3 is built from 15 residues. V shed 0 bases and J shed 5 bases, with 16 bases lying between them. Germline CDR1 GTSNPN, CDR2 SVGIG (reference sequence). In the original analysis: Estimated nucleated cell counts came from reference gene primer amplification. Assay used: immunoSEQ multiplex PCR; TCRdb lists only in-frame clones, some missing. V, J and clone size are those of that table, while D and trimming were read from the DNA. The table has 250,000 to 300,000 clones, over 65% seen once. The source of this sequence is a man aged 60 to 69 who had recovered from COVID-19. Sequenced: peripheral blood. The chain employs TRBV30 and TRBJ2-5, with a tentative D call TRBD2 (7 bases). The chain's CDR3 is CAWSVGQAGAETQYF. The CDR3 coding sequence is TGTGCCTGGAGTGTGGGCCAGGCGGGGGCTGAGACCCAGTACTTC.